A single sample gave rise to the 21 T cell receptor beta chains below, sequenced in a study of vaccination and CD4 T cells after COVID-19. The time point: late sampling 161 to 241 days after vaccination in a few convalescent patients. As to treatment: approximately 9-day PBMC culture with coronavirus spike peptide pools or control peptides (ViraFEST assay). No antigen has been assigned to these receptors. Cultured CD4+ T cell DNA was sequenced using the Oncomine TCR Beta short-read assay. TCRdb re-analysed the PCR reads in MiXCR, keeping a single row per CDR3 protein. The data show approximately 18,000 distinct CDR3 sequences, 44% seen once. This material consisted of CD4+ T cells from blood, cultured in vitro, taken about 7 months after SARS-CoV-2 vaccination. These TCRs come from a human donor who had recovered from COVID-19.

This chain connects TRBV6-5 to TRBJ1-2; 8 bases align to TRBD1. The J segment lost 6 bases and the V segment lost 2 bases, leaving 5 bases of the junction unmatched. In germline, CDR1 is MNHEY, CDR2 SVGAGI. The CDR3 contains 14 residues. The CDR3 reads CASSYHRGSDGYTF. The CDR3 region has the DNA TGTGCCAGCAGTTACCACAGGGGGTCTGATGGCTACACCTTC.

The rearrangement joins TRBV20-1 to TRBJ2-7; D gene ambiguous. V lost 1 base and J lost 4, with 14 bases in between. Germline values: CDR1 DFQATT, CDR2 SNEGSKA (reference sequence). The CDR3 is made up of 14 amino acids. The CDR3 spells CSARGGLGGYEQYF. Written as DNA, the CDR3 is TGCAGTGCTAGAGGGGGTCTCGGTGGGTACGAGCAGTACTTC.

This clonotype was detected a few times. The rearrangement links TRBV15 to TRBJ2-1; 7 bases map to TRBD2. The J segment lost 8 bases and the V segment lost 0 bases, leaving 7 bases of the junction unmatched. The CDR3 totals 15 residues. Germline loops: CDR1 LNHNV, CDR2 YYDKDF (reference sequence). The CDR3 spells CATSRDMTSLDEQFF. DNA for the CDR3: TGTGCCACCAGCAGAGATATGACTAGCTTGGATGAGCAGTTCTTC.

The chain uses TRBV6-4 and TRBJ2-3, with D unresolved. The CDR3 loop spans 14 amino acids. V was pared by 2 bases and J by 3 bases, with 9 bases between. The germline V gene encodes CDR1 MRHNA and CDR2 SNTAGT. As DNA, the CDR3 is TGTGCCAGCAGTGACGATAGATCAACAGATACGCAGTATTTT. Translated, it gives CASSDDRSTDTQYF.

Sample share makes this clonotype medium-sized. The rearrangement uses TRBV7-2 and TRBJ2-5; D is unclear. Trimming stripped 1 base from V and 5 bases from J, with 11 bases between. The CDR3 loop spans 14 amino acids. Germline V lookup: CDR1 SGHTA, CDR2 FQGNSA. The CDR3 here is CASSLVAAAETQYF. CDR3 sequence (DNA): TGTGCCAGCAGCTTAGTTGCGGCAGCGGAGACCCAGTACTTC.

For the CDR3, the DNA is TGTGCCAGCAGCCTGACAGGGGAAGCTTTCTTT. Encoded protein: CASSLTGEAFF. The rearrangement joins TRBV12-3 or TRBV12-4 to TRBJ1-1; TRBD1 aligns across 7 bases. The V and J ends lost 6 bases and 8 bases, in that order; junction bases with no gene match: 3. The CDR3 is 11 residues long.

This clonotype was detected only once. This rearrangement joins TRBV30 to TRBJ2-5; no reliable D call. The CDR3 is 14 residues long. V lost 3 bases and J lost 7, with 18 bases in between. Germline values: CDR1 GTSNPN, CDR2 SVGIG (reference sequence). The CDR3 DNA reads as TGTGCCTGGAGACCTTGGACGACCCGCGGGACCCAGTACTTC. It is translated as CAWRPWTTRGTQYF. Looking up the rest from reference TRBV30 and TRBJ2-5 gives the full variable domain: SQTIHQWPATLVQPVGSPLSLECTVEGTSNPNLYWYRQAAGRGLQLLFYSVGIGQISSEVPQNLSASRPQDRQFILSSKKLLLSDSGFYLCAWRPWTTRGTQYFGPGTRLLVL.

The genes are TRBV12-3 or TRBV12-4 and TRBJ1-5; 9 bases align to TRBD1. The J segment lost 0 bases and the V segment lost 8 bases, leaving 8 bases of the junction unmatched. CDR3 size: 16 residues. The CDR3 is CASGRTGAYSNQPQHF. As DNA, the CDR3 is TGTGCCAGCGGTCGGACAGGGGCTTATAGCAATCAGCCCCAGCATTTT.

V gene TRBV12-3 or TRBV12-4 combines with J gene TRBJ1-2, with 7 bases matching TRBD1. The CDR3 sequence is 12 residues long. Losses at the gene ends were 0 bases for V and 12 bases for J; bases not matched to a gene: 4. The CDR3, as DNA: TGTGCCAGCAGTTTAGCCCGGCAGGGGGACACCTTC. Its protein product is CASSLARQGDTF.

This chain joins TRBV20-1 and TRBJ1-5; 9 bases match TRBD1. Germline V gene sequence: CDR1 DFQATT, CDR2 SNEGSKA (reference sequence). The CDR3 is 16 residues long. Germline trimming cut 5 bases from V and 5 bases from J; bases unmatched to any gene: 13. For the CDR3, the DNA is TGCAGTGCTCTTCTACAGGGGGCGCCTCCCGATCAGCCCCAGCATTTT. This gives the protein CSALLQGAPPDQPQHF.

In the case of this clonotype: Since no conserved phenylalanine or tryptophan closes the CDR3, a read error is the likely cause. The V gene is TRBV7-6, the J gene TRBJ2-2; 9 nucleotides match TRBD2. The CDR3 sequence is 18 residues long. Unmatched junction bases numbered 10, after V lost 1 base and J lost 4 bases. Germline lookup yields CDR1 SGHVS and CDR2 FNYEAQ. The CDR3 is CASSLDIPGLAPTGELFS. The CDR3 DNA is TGTGCCAGCAGCTTAGATATTCCGGGACTAGCCCCCACCGGGGAGCTGTTTTCT.

The chain joins TRBV2 to TRBJ2-7; possibly TRBD1 or TRBD2 for D (6 bases each). Germline CDR1 and CDR2: SNHLY and FYNNEI. The CDR3 covers 14 residues. The germline V and J ends were trimmed by 1 base and 4 bases, with 11 bases remaining between them. The CDR3 DNA reads as TGTGCCAGCAGTGAAGGGGGGGCAGGGTACGAGCAGTACTTC. It translates to CASSEGGAGYEQYF.

There are a few counts of this clonotype. V gene TRBV27 combines with J gene TRBJ1-1; D is unresolved. Germline V lookup: CDR1 MNHEY, CDR2 SMNVEV (reference sequence). The CDR3 runs to 13 residues. The V end was cut by 2 bases, the J end by 1 base, with 5 bases between. This chain's CDR3 is CASSLIRNTEAFF. DNA of the CDR3: TGTGCCAGCAGTTTAATACGGAACACTGAAGCTTTCTTT.

This clonotype was observed a handful of times. J is TRBJ2-3 and V is TRBV20-1, with 7 bases fitting TRBD2. Losses at the gene ends were 0 bases for V and 1 base for J; bases not matched to a gene: 4. The CDR3 length is 15 residues. Germline V CDR1 and CDR2: DFQATT, SNEGSKA (reference sequence). The CDR3 is CSARDLSGGTDTQYF. DNA for the CDR3: TGCAGTGCTAGAGATCTGAGCGGGGGCACAGATACGCAGTATTTT.

This chain uses TRBV7-3 with TRBJ2-1, with a tentative D call TRBD2 (5 bases). This CDR3 has 14 residues. The germline V gene encodes CDR1 SGHTA and CDR2 FQGTGA. Trimming cost V 8 bases and J 5 bases, with 16 bases left between them. CDR3 coding DNA: TGTGCCAGCTCTGTTCGACGGGAAGACAATGAGCAGTTCTTC. Protein: CASSVRREDNEQFF.

The J gene is TRBJ1-2, the V gene TRBV5-8; no definite D call. V dropped 3 bases and J dropped 5 bases, with 2 bases sitting between them. Germline-derived CDR1 and CDR2 are SGHTS and YDEGEE. The CDR3 contains 10 residues. CDR3 DNA sequence: TGTGCCAGCAGCTCGTATGGCTACACCTTC. Protein sequence: CASSSYGYTF.

This chain joins TRBV6-2 or TRBV6-3 and TRBJ2-7; no clear D gene. Germline V gene data show CDR1 as MNHEY and CDR2 as SVGEGT. V was trimmed by 7 bases and J by 1 base, leaving 8 bases between them. This CDR3 contains 12 residues. This chain's CDR3 is CASTDTSYEQYF. Here the CDR3 DNA reads TGTGCCAGCACCGACACTTCCTACGAGCAGTACTTC.

The chain uses TRBV19 and TRBJ2-6, with 9 positions matching TRBD1. Germline CDR1 reads LNHDA; CDR2 reads SQIVND (reference sequence). With V trimmed by 5 bases and J by 0 bases, 5 bases remained unmatched. The CDR3 extends over 17 amino acids. The CDR3 spells CASSHGTGISGANVLTF. DNA of the CDR3: TGTGCCAGTAGTCACGGGACAGGGATCTCTGGGGCCAACGTCCTGACTTTC.

The chain has TRBV5-6 and TRBJ1-2; possibly TRBD1 for D (5 bases). Germline V gene lookup returns CDR1 SGHDT and CDR2 YYEEEE. The CDR3 has 14 residues. V was cut by 3 bases and J by 1 base, with 10 bases left in between. The CDR3 coding sequence is TGTGCCAGCAGCTACGGGGGGGATAACTATGGCTACACCTTC. It encodes CASSYGGDNYGYTF.

This clonotype was observed a handful of times. The chain is built from TRBV7-9 and TRBJ2-1; maybe TRBD2 (5 bases). The CDR3 is made up of 15 amino acids. V gave up 5 bases and J gave up 0 bases, with 11 bases separating them. Germline V gene sequence: CDR1 SEHNR, CDR2 FQNEAQ (reference sequence). The CDR3 region is CASSPGGSSYNEQFF. The CDR3 coding sequence is TGTGCCAGCAGCCCCGGAGGTAGCTCCTACAATGAGCAGTTCTTC. Based on the CDR3 plus reference TRBV7-9 and TRBJ2-1, the full variable domain is DTGVSQNPRHKITKRGQNVTFRCDPISEHNRLYWYRQTLGQGPEFLTYFQNEAQLEKSRLLSDRFSAERPKGSFSTLEIQRTEQGDSAMYLCASSPGGSSYNEQFFGPGTRLTVL.

With regard to this clonotype: At one end, the junction sequence differs from germline, possibly due to a read error. CDR3 in amino acids: CNARDRTSGAYTDTQYF. CDR3 bases: TGCAATGCTAGAGATCGGACTAGCGGGGCTTACACAGATACGCAGTATTTT. The V call is TRBV20-1, the J call TRBJ2-3; 12 nucleotides line up with TRBD2. The CDR3 extends over 17 amino acids. From germline, CDR1 is DFQATT and CDR2 SNEGSKA (reference sequence).